Listed below are T cell receptor beta chains from one sample, sequenced in a study of metastatic and nonmetastatic thyroid tumors. TCRdb re-clonotyped the PCR reads through MiXCR. The sample consists of about 69,000 clones, approximately 15% of them appearing once. The sequenced material came from blood. Source of these receptors: a male donor with papillary thyroid cancer or a benign thyroid nodule (not recorded which). Some clones in this sample may be carry-over from other donors' samples. Each CDR3 is given with its conserved first and last residue. The D gene is left open where the match is weak. The size entry is marked missing in some rows and otherwise reads once, few, many or a size class.

J | length | V | D | size | DNA | CDR3
TRBJ2-7 | 12 | TRBV30 | - | once | TGTGCCTGGGGGGGGATGGTAAACGAGCAGTACTTC | CAWGGMVNEQYF
TRBJ1-5 | 16 | TRBV7-8 | TRBD1 | once | TGTGCCAGCAGCTTAGATGGGACAGGGACTGGGCAGCCCCAGCATTTT | CASSLDGTGTGQPQHF
TRBJ1-1 | 13 | TRBV10-2 | - | many | TGCGCCAGCACCCGAGGGGGGAACACTGAAGCTTTCTTT | CASTRGGNTEAFF
TRBJ1-1 | 15 | TRBV27 | - | many | TGTGCCAGCAGTTTACAGGGAGGGATGAACACTGAAGCTTTCTTT | CASSLQGGMNTEAFF
TRBJ2-1 | 13 | TRBV7-9 | - | many | TGTGCCAGCAGAGGGCAGGCTTACAATGAGCAGTTCTTC | CASRGQAYNEQFF
TRBJ2-7 | 15 | TRBV27 | - | many | TGTGCCAGCAGTTTCAGTGGGGACGGCTCCTACGAGCAGTACTTC | CASSFSGDGSYEQYF
TRBJ2-7 | 13 | TRBV15 | - | many | TGTGCCACCAGCTCCCCCTTTTCCTACGAGCAGTACTTC | CATSSPFSYEQYF
TRBJ2-5 | 15 | TRBV7-3 | - | many | TGTGCCAGCAGCTTAGGCGGCGGGGTCCAAGAGACCCAGTACTTC | CASSLGGGVQETQYF
TRBJ1-1 | 14 | TRBV20-1 | - | many | TGCAGTGCTCGGCCCCTGACGGGGAACACTGAAGCTTTCTTT | CSARPLTGNTEAFF
TRBJ2-1 | 14 | TRBV27 | TRBD2 | many | TGTGCCAGCACGGGACTAGCTACCTACAATGAGCAGTTCTTC | CASTGLATYNEQFF
TRBJ2-3 | 11 | TRBV2 | - | many | TGTGCCAGCAGGGAAACAGATACGCAGTATTTT | CASRETDTQYF
TRBJ1-1 | 13 | TRBV3-1 | - | many | TGTGCCACCAGGACGTCCATGAACACTGAAGCTTTCTTT | CATRTSMNTEAFF
TRBJ1-2 | 18 | TRBV5-1 | TRBD1 | many | TGCGCCAGCAGCAGAGGGAGGGCCGGGACAGAGAACCCTTATGGCTACACCTTC | CASSRGRAGTENPYGYTF
TRBJ2-7 | 17 | TRBV20-1 | TRBD2 | - | TGCAGTGCTAGAGATACGATGGGCGGGGGTCGGTCCTACGAGCAGTACTTC | CSARDTMGGGRSYEQYF
TRBJ1-1 | 15 | TRBV2 | TRBD1 | many | TGTGCCAGCAGTTTAACCGGGACAGGGGGCTATGAAGCTTTCTTT | CASSLTGTGGYEAFF
TRBJ2-7 | 14 | TRBV10-3 | - | few | TGTGCCATCAGTTTTAAGGGGTCATCCTACGAGCAGTACTTC | CAISFKGSSYEQYF
TRBJ1-2 | 11 | TRBV20-1 | - | many | TGCAGCCCTCTTCCGACCTATGGCTACACCTTC | CSPLPTYGYTF
TRBJ1-2 | 14 | TRBV7-2 | - | - | TGTGCCAGCAGCTTACGGACAGCCCTTTATGGCTACACTTTC | CASSLRTALYGYTF
TRBJ2-1 | 15 | TRBV5-1 | TRBD2 | many | TGCGCCAGCAGCGCCGGACTAGAAGCCTACAATGAGCAGTTCTTC | CASSAGLEAYNEQFF
TRBJ2-5 | 16 | TRBV27 | - | many | TGTGCCAGCAGTTTATTACCACCTGGGACTTCAGGGACCCAGTACTTC | CASSLLPPGTSGTQYF
TRBJ1-1 | 15 | TRBV11-2 | - | - | TGTGCCAGCAGCTTTCTCGACCAGGGGAACACTGAAGCTTTCTTT | CASSFLDQGNTEAFF
TRBJ2-7 | 15 | TRBV6-2/TRBV6-3 | - | many | TGTGCCAGCAGTCTAGGAGGGGGCGGTTCGTACGAGCAGTACTTC | CASSLGGGGSYEQYF
TRBJ2-7 | 14 | TRBV28 | - | - | TGTGCCAGCAGTTTCCTCCGGGGCTACTACGAGCAGTACTTC | CASSFLRGYYEQYF
TRBJ2-1 | 17 | TRBV18 | - | many | TGTGCCAGCTCAGCCTCCTTAGAGGGATGGTCCTACAATGAGCAGTTCTTC | CASSASLEGWSYNEQFF
TRBJ1-5 | 13 | TRBV30 | TRBD1 | - | TGTGCCTGGAGTGGGCAGGGGGGTCAGCCCCAGCATTTT | CAWSGQGGQPQHF
TRBJ1-1 | 15 | TRBV7-2 | TRBD1 | many | TGTGCCAGCAGCTCCCCCGACAGGGCGAACACTGAAGCTTTCTTT | CASSSPDRANTEAFF
TRBJ2-1 | 14 | TRBV7-2 | TRBD2 | many | TGTGCCAGCAGCGGGCGGGGGATCTACAATGAGCAGTTCTTC | CASSGRGIYNEQFF
TRBJ1-2 | 11 | TRBV28 | - | many | TGTGCCAGCAGTTTTATGAGGGGCTACACCTTC | CASSFMRGYTF
TRBJ2-1 | 18 | TRBV19 | TRBD2 | many | TGTGCCAGTAGTACACCCCCGTTGCCTAGCGGCTCCTACAATGAGCAGTTCTTC | CASSTPPLPSGSYNEQFF